This is a list of T cell receptor beta chains from one sample in a study of OX40 agonist ivuxolimab in advanced cancers. Assay used: immunoSEQ multiplex PCR; TCRdb lists only in-frame clones, some missing. The sample comprises some 90,000 clones, 90% to 95% of which are singletons, and 0.7% to 0.95% rests with the top ten. The input for sequencing was CD4+ or CD8+ T cells sorted from blood, taken in a trial of the OX40 agonist ivuxolimab. The source is an adult with an advanced solid tumor such as melanoma, head and neck, liver or kidney cancer. Each CDR3 is given with its conserved first and last residue. Each record gives: J gene, D gene, clone size, V gene, CDR3 DNA, CDR3 protein. D genes are given only for firm matches. Rows may omit the clone size; those that give it use once, few, many or a size class.

TRBJ2-1	-	once	TRBV19	TGTGCCAGTAGCAATCCTATTGTCAATGAGCAGTTCTTC	CASSNPIVNEQFF
TRBJ2-7	-	-	TRBV21-1	TGTGCCAGCAGCACCCCCGGGACAGGGGGCGGCGAGCAGTACTTC	CASSTPGTGGGEQYF
TRBJ2-5	-	-	TRBV7-2	TGTGCCAGCAGCTTAGAGGCTAGTCAAGAGACCCAGTACTTC	CASSLEASQETQYF
TRBJ2-2	-	-	TRBV4-2	TGTGCCAGCAGCCCGAGGGCCGCGAACACCGGGGAGCTGTTTTTT	CASSPRAANTGELFF
TRBJ2-5	TRBD2	-	TRBV7-2	TGTGCCAGCAGCTCCCTAGCGGGAGGGGAGACCCAGTACTTC	CASSSLAGGETQYF
TRBJ2-7	TRBD1	-	TRBV7-6	TGTGCCAGCAGCTTAGGACAGGGGGCACACGAGCAGTACTTC	CASSLGQGAHEQYF
TRBJ1-1	-	-	TRBV2	TGTGCCAGCAGTGAACGTCTCGGGGTCAGAGCTTTCTTT	CASSERLGVRAFF
TRBJ2-7	TRBD1	-	TRBV5-6	TGTGCCAGCAGCTTCCGGACAGGGGCCCTCGGCGAGCAGTACTTC	CASSFRTGALGEQYF
TRBJ2-7	TRBD1	-	TRBV28	TGTGCCAGCAGTCCCGGGACAGGGAATTCGAACGAGCAGTACTTC	CASSPGTGNSNEQYF
TRBJ2-3	-	-	TRBV29-1	TGCAGCGTTGAAATTGGTACAGGATATACGCAGTATTTT	CSVEIGTGYTQYF
TRBJ2-5	-	-	TRBV11-2	TGTGCCAGCAGCTTAGTTGGAGAGACCCAGTACTTC	CASSLVGETQYF
TRBJ2-1	-	-	TRBV7-9	TGTGCCTTTTCAGGGGAGGTCTTGGTTAATGAGCAGTTCTTC	CAFSGEVLVNEQFF
TRBJ2-3	TRBD2	once	TRBV11-3	TGTGCCAGCAGCTTTACAGCGGGAGGGCCGGCAGATACGCAGTATTTT	CASSFTAGGPADTQYF
TRBJ2-7	TRBD2	-	TRBV19	TGTGCCAGTAGTATTTGGACTAGCGGGAGCAACGAGCAGTACTTC	CASSIWTSGSNEQYF
TRBJ2-4	-	-	TRBV28	TGTGCCAGCAGCTCATACAGGGCCCGCGCCAAAAACATTCAGTACTTC	CASSSYRARAKNIQYF
TRBJ1-5	-	-	TRBV21-1	TGTGCCAGCAGCAAATTTGGACGGAGAAATAGCAATCAGCCCCAGCATTTT	CASSKFGRRNSNQPQHF
TRBJ1-5	-	-	TRBV30	TGTGCCTGGGCGACAGGATCGAATCAGCCCCAGCATTTT	CAWATGSNQPQHF
TRBJ1-1	-	-	TRBV7-3	TGTGCCAGCAGCACCGGGGGGGTAAGAGGCACTGAAGCTTTCTTT	CASSTGGVRGTEAFF
TRBJ2-1	TRBD2	-	TRBV4-3	TGCGCCAGCAGCCAAAGGGGAGCGGGAGAAGGTGAGGAGCAGTTCTTC	CASSQRGAGEGEEQFF
TRBJ1-2	-	-	TRBV25-1	TGTGCCAGCAGTGAAAACTGGGACGGTTATGGCTACACCTTC	CASSENWDGYGYTF
TRBJ2-5	-	once	TRBV29-1	TGCAGCGTCGGGCCTAGCGCACAAGAGACCCAGTACTTC	CSVGPSAQETQYF
TRBJ2-3	-	-	TRBV7-7	TGTGCTAGCAGCTTAGGGGACATAAACACAGATACGCAGTATTTT	CASSLGDINTDTQYF
TRBJ2-6	TRBD1	-	TRBV19	TGTGCCAGTAGTTCGACAGGGGCCGGGGCCAACGTCCTGACTTTC	CASSSTGAGANVLTF
TRBJ2-3	TRBD1	-	TRBV29-1	TGCAGCGTTGAAGATTATCCCGGGACAGGGTTCACAGATACGCAGTATTTT	CSVEDYPGTGFTDTQYF
TRBJ2-5	TRBD1	-	TRBV6-5	TGTGCCAGCGGCCGACAGGGTCATAGAGAGACCCAGTACTTC	CASGRQGHRETQYF
TRBJ2-7	-	-	TRBV7-2	TGTGCCAGCAGCTTAGGTCCCAGAAGGAGTTACGAGCAGTACTTC	CASSLGPRRSYEQYF
TRBJ2-3	-	-	TRBV29-1	TGCAGCGTTGTTCCTACGGGGGCAGATACGCAGTATTTT	CSVVPTGADTQYF
TRBJ2-1	-	-	TRBV11-2	TGTGCCAGCAGCTCGAGTGACGGACACCTTTACAATGAGCAGTTCTTC	CASSSSDGHLYNEQFF
TRBJ2-3	TRBD2	-	TRBV5-1	TGCGCCAGCAGCTTAAATATAGCGGGATTGGCGACAGATACGCAGTATTTT	CASSLNIAGLATDTQYF
TRBJ1-1	-	-	TRBV20-1	TGTAGTGCTCGACATCCCACTGAAGCTTTCTTT	CSARHPTEAFF
TRBJ2-2	TRBD2	-	TRBV30	TGTGCCTGGAGTAGTGGAATAGCGGGAGAAATTGACACCGGGGAGCTGTTTTTT	CAWSSGIAGEIDTGELFF
TRBJ2-7	TRBD2	-	TRBV4-1	TGCGCCAGCAGCCAAGTGGGACTAGCGGGAGGGCGGCAGTACTTC	CASSQVGLAGGRQYF
TRBJ2-3	TRBD2	-	TRBV7-2	TGTGCCAGCAGGTATGGACTAGCGGTCACAGATACGCAGTATTTT	CASRYGLAVTDTQYF
TRBJ2-7	TRBD2	-	TRBV6-1	TGTGCCAGCAACTCCCAGCGGGAGCTGCAGTACTTC	CASNSQRELQYF
TRBJ2-7	TRBD2	-	TRBV7-9	TGTGCCAGCAGCCCTGGACTAGCGGAGATAACCTACGAGCAGTACTTC	CASSPGLAEITYEQYF
TRBJ1-1	-	-	TRBV6-4	TGTGCCAGCAGTGATGGGCAGAACACTGAAGCTTTCTTT	CASSDGQNTEAFF
TRBJ2-7	-	-	TRBV4-1	TGCGCCAGCAGCTCAGCAGCGACTTCCTACGAGCAGTACTTC	CASSSAATSYEQYF
TRBJ2-7	-	-	TRBV5-4	TGTGCCAGCAGCTTGGATTCCCGAAACTACGAGCAGTACTTC	CASSLDSRNYEQYF
TRBJ2-7	-	-	TRBV5-6	TGTGCCAGCAGCTCCGGGACCCGTTACGAGCAGTACTTC	CASSSGTRYEQYF
TRBJ2-7	TRBD2	-	TRBV5-4	TGTGCCAGCAGCCAGACTAGCGGGGCGAACGAGCAGTACTTC	CASSQTSGANEQYF
TRBJ2-1	TRBD2	-	TRBV5-8	TGTGCCAGCAGCTTGGGACTAGCGGGAGGGGGAAATGAGCAGTTCTTC	CASSLGLAGGGNEQFF
TRBJ2-3	-	-	TRBV5-6	TGTGCCAGCAGCTTGGAATCCATCGGTTTCGGGGTTGCGCAGTATTTT	CASSLESIGFGVAQYF
TRBJ2-3	-	-	TRBV28	TGTGCCAGCAGTTTAGTCGGGGGCGACCGACCAATTTCTAGCACAGATACGCAGTATTTT	CASSLVGGDRPISSTDTQYF
TRBJ2-4	TRBD2	-	TRBV5-1	TGCGCCAGCAGCTTCCAGACGGGAGGTTCGGAAAACATTCAGTACTTC	CASSFQTGGSENIQYF
TRBJ2-2	TRBD2	-	TRBV2	TGTGCCAGCAGTGAATTAGCGGGAGCTGTCGGGGAGCTGTTTTTT	CASSELAGAVGELFF
TRBJ2-3	-	-	TRBV19	TGTGCCAGTAGTGCGGGGGCCTCTAGCACAGATACGCAGTATTTT	CASSAGASSTDTQYF
TRBJ1-1	-	few	TRBV7-9	TGTGCCAGCAGCTTATCATCTACGGTGAGGAACACTGAAGCTTTCTTT	CASSLSSTVRNTEAFF
TRBJ1-1	TRBD1	-	TRBV18	TGTGCCAGCTCACCACTTCCTTACGGACAGGGGGGAACTGAAGCTTTCTTT	CASSPLPYGQGGTEAFF
TRBJ2-3	TRBD2	-	TRBV11-3	TGTGCCAGCAGCTTATTGAGTAGTCCTAGCGGGAGAGATACGCAGTATTTT	CASSLLSSPSGRDTQYF
TRBJ1-2	-	-	TRBV11-3	TGTGCCAGCAGCTACAACAGGGCGGCGAACTATGGCTACACCTTC	CASSYNRAANYGYTF
TRBJ1-2	-	once	TRBV6-6	TGTGCCAGCAGTCAAGGACGGAACATCTATGGCTACACCTTC	CASSQGRNIYGYTF
TRBJ1-1	-	-	TRBV5-1	TGCGCCAGCAGCTCCAGTGCCGACACTGAAGCTTTCTTT	CASSSSADTEAFF
TRBJ2-3	-	-	TRBV7-9	TGTGCCAGCAGCCCTTTGGGGGATACGCAGTATTTT	CASSPLGDTQYF
TRBJ2-3	-	once	TRBV7-3	TGTGCCAGCAGCCGACCCCCGGATACGCAGTATTTT	CASSRPPDTQYF
TRBJ2-2	-	-	TRBV5-1	TGTGCCAGCAGCTCGACAGACACCGGGGAGCTGTTTTTT	CASSSTDTGELFF
TRBJ1-2	-	-	TRBV28	TGTGCCAGCAGTTTATCGGATGACTATGGCTACACCTTC	CASSLSDDYGYTF
TRBJ2-7	TRBD1	-	TRBV4-3	TGCGCCAGCAGCCATGCTGGACCGGGACAGGTAGCCTACGAGCAGTACTTC	CASSHAGPGQVAYEQYF
TRBJ2-1	TRBD2	-	TRBV5-4	TGTGCCAGCAGCCCGGCCCCTAGCGGGAGCTCCTACAATGAGCAGTTCTTC	CASSPAPSGSSYNEQFF